This entry features one TCR beta chain sequence. The sample belongs to a study of blood T cell repertoires in COVID-19. Clones were sequenced by immunoSEQ multiplex PCR, and TCRdb holds only the in-frame ones, with some missing. This sample has 65,000 to 90,000 clones, with approximately 79% found just once. Trimming removed 4 bases at V and 3 bases at J, with 12 bases between. Germline assignment: CDR1 LNHDA and CDR2 SQIVND (reference sequence). The CDR3 has 14 amino acids. The receptor's source is a man between 60 and 70 years old with active or convalescent COVID-19. Sequenced: peripheral blood. The chain employs TRBV19 and TRBJ1-1; perhaps TRBD1 as D (5 bases). The CDR3 loop reads CASSTFGAYTEAFF. The CDR3 nucleotides are TGTGCCAGTAGTACCTTTGGGGCCTACACTGAAGCTTTCTTT. Together with reference TRBV19 and TRBJ1-1, the CDR3 gives the full variable domain: DGGITQSPKYLFRKEGQNVTLSCEQNLNHDAMYWYRQDPGQGLRLIYYSQIVNDFQKGDIAEGYSVSREKKESFPLTVTSAQKNPTAFYLCASSTFGAYTEAFFGQGTRLTVV.